These 20 T cell receptor beta chains share one sample of origin, sequenced in a study of shared clonotypes between healthy human individuals. Terminally differentiated effector memory CD45RA+ cells were excluded by CCR7 positive selection of CD45RO-negative cells. Profiling relied on immunoSEQ multiplex PCR, and the TCRdb table lists in-frame clones only, not all of them. The data hold about 600,000 clones, with 95% to 98% observed a single time. The source material was naive CD8+ T cells sorted from blood. The receptors stem from a man in his thirties or forties in good health.

The chain is built from TRBV2 and TRBJ2-2, with D perhaps matching TRBD2 (5 bases). This CDR3 is built from 14 residues. Germline CDR1 SNHLY, CDR2 FYNNEI. V was trimmed by 4 bases and J by 1 base, leaving 7 bases between them. The CDR3 spells CASSAGWNTGELFF. The CDR3 nucleotides are TGTGCCAGCAGTGCGGGGTGGAACACCGGGGAGCTGTTTTTT. Using reference TRBV2 and TRBJ2-2 for the parts outside the CDR3, the full variable domain is EPEVTQTPSHQVTQMGQEVILRCVPISNHLYFYWYRQILGQKVEFLVSFYNNEISEKSEIFDDQFSVERPDGSNFTLKIRSTKLEDSAMYFCASSAGWNTGELFFGEGSRLTVL.

V gene TRBV5-8 combines with J gene TRBJ2-1; TRBD2 aligns across 7 bases. Germline V gene lookup returns CDR1 SGHTS and CDR2 YDEGEE. V lost 0 bases, J lost 5 bases, and 5 bases stayed unmatched. The CDR3 runs to 15 residues. The CDR3 coding sequence is TGTGCCAGCAGCTTGGGTTTGGGAGGGAACAATGAGCAGTTCTTC. Encoded protein: CASSLGLGGNNEQFF.

The chain joins TRBV30 to TRBJ2-7; a weak D match, TRBD2 (6 bases). Germline lookup yields CDR1 GTSNPN and CDR2 SVGIG (reference sequence). CDR3 length: 12 residues. V was trimmed by 6 bases and J by 4 bases, leaving 13 bases between them. CDR3 in amino acids: CACLGTFYEQYF. Here the CDR3 DNA reads TGTGCCTGTCTCGGGACTTTTTACGAGCAGTACTTC.

V and J are TRBV2 and TRBJ1-4, with TRBD1 matching over 8 bases. Germline V CDR1 and CDR2: SNHLY, FYNNEI. V trimming: 4 bases; J trimming: 1 base; junction bases outside the gene matches: 11. CDR3 length: 18 residues. In nucleotides, the CDR3 is TGTGCCAGCAGTGGGGATGGGGACAGGATAGAAACTAATGAAAAACTGTTTTTT. This translates into CASSGDGDRIETNEKLFF.

With regard to this clone: Other DNA variants within this sample encode the same CDR3. The chain recombines TRBV6-5 with TRBJ2-7; D call uncertain. This CDR3 comprises 13 residues. The germline gives CDR1 MNHEY, CDR2 SVGAGI. Trimming removed 0 bases from V and 4 bases from J, with 7 bases in between. CDR3 loop: CASSYSDGYEQYF. The DNA for the CDR3 is TGTGCCAGCAGTTACTCAGACGGTTACGAGCAGTACTTC.

The chain links TRBV5-4 to TRBJ2-7; TRBD2 matches 10 bases. The CDR3 has 15 residues. Germline values: CDR1 SGHNT, CDR2 YYREEE (reference sequence). V was clipped by 1 base and J by 4 bases; unmatched bases: 5. CDR3 nucleotide sequence: TGTGCCAGCAGCTTGCAAGCGGGAGGGCGATACGAGCAGTACTTC. This gives the protein CASSLQAGGRYEQYF.

This clone appeared once. CDR3 nucleotide sequence: TGTGCCAGCAGTTACTCATCTAGCGGTTACAATGAGCAGTTCTTC. It is translated as CASSYSSSGYNEQFF. V is TRBV6-6 and J is TRBJ2-1; 7 positions match TRBD2. The germline V gene encodes CDR1 MNHNY and CDR2 SVGAGI (reference sequence). The CDR3 has 15 residues. Unmatched junction bases numbered 3, after V lost 0 bases and J lost 4 bases.

The rearrangement joins TRBV28 to TRBJ1-5; 9 nucleotides align to TRBD1. CDR1 and CDR2 from the germline V gene are MDHEN and SYDVKM. The CDR3 loop spans 15 amino acids. Unmatched junction bases numbered 7, after V lost 4 bases and J lost 6 bases. In nucleotides, the CDR3 is TGTGCCAGCAGTTCCCCGGGGACAGGGCGTCAGCCCCAGCATTTT. This encodes CASSSPGTGRQPQHF.

The gene calls are TRBV27 and TRBJ2-5; D gene unclear. CDR1 is MNHEY, CDR2 SMNVEV, per germline (reference sequence). Trimming left V 2 bases short and J 2 bases short, with 9 bases between. CDR3 size: 14 residues. The CDR3: CASSLKMPQETQYF. CDR3 DNA sequence: TGTGCCAGCAGTTTAAAGATGCCTCAAGAGACCCAGTACTTC.

The chain uses TRBV5-6 and TRBJ2-5; 7 bases are shared with TRBD1. The CDR3 runs 14 residues. Germline V gene lookup returns CDR1 SGHDT and CDR2 YYEEEE. Unmatched junction bases numbered 3, after V lost 3 bases and J lost 1 base. The CDR3 DNA sequence: TGTGCCAGCAGCTATGACAGGGTCCAAGAGACCCAGTACTTC. This translates into CASSYDRVQETQYF.

Points on this clone: Its ends do not fully match the called genes, so a read error is possible. The J gene is TRBJ2-7, the V gene TRBV7-6; the D call may be TRBD1 or TRBD2 (5 bases each). The CDR3 is made up of 13 amino acids. Germline lookup yields CDR1 SGHVS and CDR2 FNYEAQ. CDR3 protein: CASSPHEGRSANF. Here the CDR3 DNA reads TGTGCCAGCAGCCCCCACGAGGGACGGAGTGCGAACTTC.

The chain couples TRBV29-1 to TRBJ2-7, with TRBD2 matching 8 bases. Germline loops: CDR1 SQVTM, CDR2 ANQGSEA. J was trimmed by 2 bases and V by 3 bases; bases with no gene match: 6. CDR3 length equals 14 residues. The CDR3 DNA reads TGCAGCGTTGATGTGGCGGGAGGAACCTACGAGCAGTACTTC. It translates to CSVDVAGGTYEQYF.

The rearrangement joins TRBV28 to TRBJ1-1; D is possibly TRBD1 (5 bases). Germline lookup yields CDR1 MDHEN and CDR2 SYDVKM. The CDR3 loop spans 13 amino acids. The V end was cut by 5 bases, the J end by 0 bases, with 7 bases between. CDR3 protein: CASSPGMNTEAFF. As DNA, the CDR3 is TGTGCCAGCAGTCCAGGGATGAACACTGAAGCTTTCTTT. Based on the CDR3 plus reference TRBV28 and TRBJ1-1, the full variable domain is DVKVTQSSRYLVKRTGEKVFLECVQDMDHENMFWYRQDPGLGLRLIYFSYDVKMKEKGDIPEGYSVSREKKERFSLILESASTNQTSMYLCASSPGMNTEAFFGQGTRLTVV.

V is TRBV28 and J is TRBJ2-7, with 7 bases that match TRBD2. J lost 2 bases, V lost 7 bases, and 5 bases had no gene match. Germline V gives CDR1 MDHEN, CDR2 SYDVKM. The length of the CDR3 is 13 residues. CDR3 loop: CASNWEGTYEQYF. In nucleotides, the CDR3 is TGTGCCAGCAATTGGGAGGGCACCTACGAGCAGTACTTC.

In regard to this clone: The sample holds other DNA sequences that translate to the same CDR3. The chain links TRBV7-9 to TRBJ2-7; D ambiguous. The V and J ends lost 5 bases and 2 bases respectively, with 13 bases between them. Looked up from germline, CDR1 is SEHNR and CDR2 is FQNEAQ (reference sequence). The CDR3 runs 14 residues. CDR3 coding DNA: TGTGCCAGCAGCCCCCGGCTAGTTCCCTACGAGCAGTACTTC. It translates to CASSPRLVPYEQYF.

The V and J genes are TRBV29-1 and TRBJ2-7; 8 bases fit TRBD2. The CDR3 sequence is 13 residues long. Germline V CDR1 and CDR2: SQVTM, ANQGSEA. V gave up 4 bases and J gave up 1 base; unmatched junction bases: 3. In DNA, the CDR3 is TGCAGCGTTGCGCGGGAGGTTTCCTACGAGCAGTACTTC. Translated: CSVAREVSYEQYF.

V gene TRBV27 combines with J gene TRBJ2-7, with D possibly TRBD1 on 6 matching bases. The CDR3 has 14 amino acids. Germline CDR1 and CDR2: MNHEY and SMNVEV (reference sequence). Trimming stripped 3 bases from V and 5 bases from J, with 14 bases between. Here the CDR3 DNA reads TGTGCCAGCAGTTTCTCTTCAGGGGCGAACGAGCAGTACTTC. It specifies CASSFSSGANEQYF.

CDR3 amino acids: CASSQGNTDTQYF. CDR3 in DNA: TGCGCCAGCAGTCAGGGGAACACAGATACGCAGTATTTT. The rearrangement links TRBV4-1 to TRBJ2-3; tentatively, D is TRBD1 (6 bases). Germline lookup yields CDR1 MGHRA and CDR2 YSYEKL. Deletions cut 6 bases from V and 2 bases from J, with 9 bases between. The CDR3 contains 13 residues.

A word on this clone: The CDR3 carries no conserved terminal phenylalanine or tryptophan, so it likely arises from a read error. The DNA is omitted, as the CDR3 cannot be located on it reliably, and the CDR3 follows TCRdb's listing. V usage is TRBV27 and J usage is TRBJ2-2; no DNA check was done on the table's D call, TRBD2. The CDR3 is 11 residues long, counting both termini. From germline, CDR1 is MNHEY and CDR2 SMNVEV (reference sequence). CDR3 loop: CASSFQTVLEV.

This rearrangement joins TRBV28 to TRBJ2-5; 8 nucleotides align to TRBD2. The junction had 7 bases not matched to a gene; V was cut back by 10 bases and J by 6 bases. The CDR3 runs to 12 residues. Germline V gives CDR1 MDHEN, CDR2 SYDVKM. In DNA, the CDR3 is TGTGCCATCTCAAGCGGGAGACAGACCCAGTACTTC. Protein sequence: CAISSGRQTQYF.